This is a list of T cell receptor beta chains from one sample in a study of blood T cells in healthy people across ages. TCRdb re-called the 5' RACE reads through MiXCR, storing one row per CDR3 protein. The data contain 1.6 million or so distinct CDR3 sequences, roughly 32% of them singletons. Sequencing was carried out using blood. Every receptor here comes from a woman in her 30s in good health. CDR3s include the opening cysteine and the closing phenylalanine or tryptophan. A D gene is named only where the DNA matches it firmly. Clone size appears in some rows only: once, few, many, or a class for an expanded clone.

J gene: TRBJ2-7; V gene: TRBV28; D gene: .; clone size: .; CDR3 DNA: TGTGCCAGCAGTTTAAGGGGGGCGCCGGGCTACGAGCAGTACTTC; CDR3 protein: CASSLRGAPGYEQYF
J gene: TRBJ1-4; V gene: TRBV20-1; D gene: .; clone size: .; CDR3 DNA: TGCAGTGCTAGAACGGACTGGAGGGAAAAACTGTTTTTT; CDR3 protein: CSARTDWREKLFF
J gene: TRBJ2-1; V gene: TRBV29-1; D gene: .; clone size: .; CDR3 DNA: TGCAGCGTTCATACGGAGGGACAGTCCCTCTCCTACAATGAGCAGTTCTTC; CDR3 protein: CSVHTEGQSLSYNEQFF
J gene: TRBJ2-6; V gene: TRBV6-2/TRBV6-3; D gene: .; clone size: .; CDR3 DNA: TGTGCCAGCAGGCTAACGATCTCTGGGGCCAACGTCCTGACTTTC; CDR3 protein: CASRLTISGANVLTF
J gene: TRBJ2-3; V gene: TRBV21-1; D gene: .; clone size: few; CDR3 DNA: TGTGCCAGCAGCTTAGGGAACCCTTCCACAGATACGCAGTATTTT; CDR3 protein: CASSLGNPSTDTQYF
J gene: TRBJ2-7; V gene: TRBV20-1; D gene: TRBD1; clone size: many; CDR3 DNA: TGCAGTGCTATGGGGACAGGGTCCTACGAGCAGTACTTC; CDR3 protein: CSAMGTGSYEQYF
J gene: TRBJ1-6; V gene: TRBV20-1; D gene: TRBD1; clone size: .; CDR3 DNA: TGCAGTGCTAGGGGACAGGGGATTAATTCACCCCTCCACTTT; CDR3 protein: CSARGQGINSPLHF
J gene: TRBJ2-3; V gene: TRBV9; D gene: TRBD2; clone size: .; CDR3 DNA: TGTGCCAGCAGCGTAGAAGGAGCGGGAGAGGCAGATACGCAGTATTTT; CDR3 protein: CASSVEGAGEADTQYF
J gene: TRBJ2-7; V gene: TRBV7-9; D gene: TRBD1; clone size: few; CDR3 DNA: TGTGCCAGCAGCTTAGCGCTGTTCGGGACAGCCTACGAGCAGTACTTC; CDR3 protein: CASSLALFGTAYEQYF
J gene: TRBJ1-6; V gene: TRBV12-3/TRBV12-4; D gene: .; clone size: .; CDR3 DNA: TGTGCCAGCAGGGGGCCCAATTCACCCCTCCACTTT; CDR3 protein: CASRGPNSPLHF